Presented here are 25 T cell receptor beta chains from one specimen sequenced in a study of shared clonotypes between healthy human individuals. Using immunoSEQ multiplex PCR, the repertoire was profiled, and TCRdb retains in-frame clones only, with some absent. This repertoire shows over 2 million clones, roughly 95% found once; its top ten account for under 0.15%. The sample consisted of naive CD4+ T cells sorted from blood. Subset of the sample: CD45RA+ positively selected. Receptors originate from a man aged 18 to 35 in good health.

This clone occurred a few times. The chain combines TRBV29-1 with TRBJ1-2, with D hard to call. The CDR3 is 9 amino acids. Germline assignment: CDR1 SQVTM and CDR2 ANQGSEA. V lost 3 bases to trimming and J lost 6 bases, with 2 bases between them. CDR3 bases: TGCAGCGTTGATGATGGCTACACCTTC. Protein sequence: CSVDDGYTF.

The rearrangement joins TRBV7-2 to TRBJ1-5; maybe TRBD1 (5 bases). Germline loops: CDR1 SGHTA, CDR2 FQGNSA. Trimming stripped 5 bases from V and 3 bases from J, with 14 bases between. This CDR3 has 15 amino acids. CDR3 in amino acids: CASSTTGGVNQPQHF. CDR3 bases: TGTGCCAGCAGCACTACGGGAGGGGTCAATCAGCCCCAGCATTTT.

The CDR3 protein is CASQGTSGNEQFF. The DNA for the CDR3 is TGCGCCAGCCAAGGGACTAGCGGAAATGAGCAGTTCTTC. This rearrangement joins TRBV5-1 to TRBJ2-1; 11 bases agree with TRBD2. Germline V gives CDR1 SGHRS, CDR2 YFSETQ. CDR3 length equals 13 residues. V gave up 7 bases and J gave up 7 bases; unmatched junction bases: 4.

The chain is built from TRBV2 and TRBJ2-1, with a tentative D call TRBD2 (6 bases). Trimming took 8 bases from V and 7 from J, leaving 21 bases between them. The CDR3 contains 15 residues. Germline lookup yields CDR1 SNHLY and CDR2 FYNNEI. CDR3 sequence (DNA): TGTGCCAGCTCCCCTGTCGGGGCCGGGGGTAATGAGCAGTTCTTC. Protein sequence: CASSPVGAGGNEQFF.

The chain joins TRBV5-4 to TRBJ2-5, with a possible D match to TRBD2 (5 bases). The germline CDR1 and CDR2 sequences are SGHNT and YYREEE (reference sequence). Trimming left V 0 bases short and J 5 bases short, with 14 bases between. CDR3 length equals 15 residues. The chain's CDR3 is CASSLGGLAGETQYF. Written as DNA, the CDR3 is TGTGCCAGCAGCTTGGGAGGACTCGCCGGGGAGACCCAGTACTTC.

This clone was counted a few times. This rearrangement joins TRBV7-9 to TRBJ1-6; D unresolved. CDR1 SEHNR and CDR2 FQNEAQ come from the germline V gene (reference sequence). The CDR3 consists of 12 residues. The V gene lost 3 bases and the J gene lost 5 bases, with 2 bases spanning the gap. The CDR3 nucleotides read TGTGCCAGCAGCTTCGATAATTCACCCCTCCACTTT. Protein product: CASSFDNSPLHF.

The chain combines TRBV5-1 with TRBJ1-3, with TRBD1 matching over 7 bases. Losses at the gene ends were 0 bases for V and 0 bases for J; bases not matched to a gene: 12. Germline values: CDR1 SGHRS, CDR2 YFSETQ. The CDR3 consists of 19 residues. The CDR3 loop is CASSLEGRGYTNSGNTIYF. The CDR3 region has the DNA TGCGCCAGCAGCTTGGAAGGCAGGGGGTATACGAACTCTGGAAACACCATATATTTT.

The V and J genes are TRBV4-1 and TRBJ2-3; D might be TRBD2 (7 bases). This CDR3 spans 15 amino acids. The ends were cut back, 7 bases at V and 1 base at J, with 15 bases in the middle. Germline CDR1 and CDR2: MGHRA and YSYEKL. CDR3 in amino acids: CASTPRGARTDTQYF. CDR3 bases: TGCGCCAGCACCCCTCGGGGGGCGCGCACAGATACGCAGTATTTT.

This CDR3 reads CASSGTGIGKDGYTF. CDR3 DNA: TGTGCCAGCAGTGGTACAGGAATAGGGAAAGATGGCTACACCTTC. The chain combines TRBV6-4 with TRBJ1-2, with D tentatively TRBD1 (5 bases). The CDR3 has 15 amino acids. Germline assignment: CDR1 MRHNA and CDR2 SNTAGT. The V end lost 4 bases, the J end lost 6 bases, and 18 bases lay between the germline ends.

The rearrangement uses TRBV19 and TRBJ1-2; D not resolved. The germline V gene encodes CDR1 LNHDA and CDR2 SQIVND (reference sequence). CDR3 length equals 14 residues. Trimming removed 3 bases at V and 8 bases at J, with 16 bases between. CDR3 sequence reads: CASSMGGPQGGYTF. In DNA, the CDR3 is TGTGCCAGTAGTATGGGCGGACCCCAAGGGGGCTACACCTTC. Based on the CDR3 plus reference TRBV19 and TRBJ1-2, the full variable domain is DGGITQSPKYLFRKEGQNVTLSCEQNLNHDAMYWYRQDPGQGLRLIYYSQIVNDFQKGDIAEGYSVSREKKESFPLTVTSAQKNPTAFYLCASSMGGPQGGYTFGSGTRLTVV.

The rearrangement uses TRBV9 and TRBJ2-7; D is possibly TRBD2 (6 bases). This CDR3 has 15 residues. Germline V gene sequence: CDR1 SGDLS, CDR2 YYNGEE. The V gene lost 0 bases and the J gene lost 2 bases, with 12 bases spanning the gap. The CDR3 sequence: CASSVGWTTTYEQYF. In DNA form, the CDR3 reads TGTGCCAGCAGCGTAGGGTGGACTACCACCTACGAGCAGTACTTC.

Turning to this clone: Other nucleotide sequences from this sample produce the same CDR3. The V and J genes are TRBV19 and TRBJ1-2, with 9 bases matching TRBD1. The length of the CDR3 is 14 residues. Germline assignment: CDR1 LNHDA and CDR2 SQIVND (reference sequence). J gave up 4 bases and V 5 bases, and 5 bases lay outside the gene matches. The CDR3 here is CASSPTGGGYGYTF. For the CDR3, the DNA is TGTGCCAGTAGTCCGACAGGGGGAGGCTATGGCTACACCTTC.

A single count supports this clone. The sample holds other DNA sequences that translate to the same CDR3. The chain carries TRBV7-9 and TRBJ2-6; D is ambiguous. With 5 bases removed from V and 0 bases from J, the gap between germline ends came to 5 bases. The V gene's germline CDR1 is SEHNR and CDR2 FQNEAQ (reference sequence). There are 14 residues in the CDR3. CDR3 loop: CASSVSSGANVLTF. For the CDR3, the DNA is TGTGCCAGCAGCGTTAGCTCTGGGGCCAACGTCCTGACTTTC.

The chain combines TRBV6-6 with TRBJ1-4; 7 positions match TRBD1. Per the germline V gene, CDR1 is MNHNY and CDR2 is SVGAGI (reference sequence). V was pared by 5 bases and J by 8 bases, with 8 bases of the junction left unmatched. The length of the CDR3 is 14 residues. CDR3 in amino acids: CASSTGTVGEKLFF. Here the CDR3 DNA reads TGTGCCAGCAGTACGGGGACAGTAGGGGAAAAACTGTTTTTT.

The chain employs TRBV11-2 and TRBJ2-6; D is ambiguous. The V gene's germline CDR1 is SGHAT and CDR2 FQNNGV. Trimming removed 1 base from V and 0 bases from J, with 13 bases in between. The CDR3 extends over 18 amino acids. The CDR3 nucleotides are TGTGCCAGCAGCTTAGGCCAGGCCTATCACTCTGGGGCCAACGTCCTGACTTTC. Residues: CASSLGQAYHSGANVLTF.

This clone was seen once. The genes are TRBV7-6 and TRBJ2-7; either TRBD1 or TRBD2 may supply D (5 bases each). Trimming left V 5 bases short and J 7 bases short, with 21 bases between. This CDR3 is built from 15 residues. Germline V gene lookup returns CDR1 SGHVS and CDR2 FNYEAQ. CDR3 region: CASSAHETGLREQYF. Here the CDR3 DNA reads TGTGCCAGCAGCGCCCATGAGACGGGGCTACGAGAGCAGTACTTC.

The chain is built from TRBV10-1 and TRBJ2-3; weak D call: TRBD2 (7 bases). CDR3 length: 16 amino acids. V lost 6 bases and J 1 base, leaving 17 bases between the germline ends. Germline V gives CDR1 WNHNN, CDR2 SYGVQD (reference sequence). The DNA for the CDR3 is TGCGCCAGCAGCAAGGGGGAGGGCCTGGGCACAGATACGCAGTATTTT. Its translation is CASSKGEGLGTDTQYF.

The V gene is TRBV30, the J gene TRBJ1-5, with a tentative D call TRBD1 (6 bases). Germline V gene sequence: CDR1 GTSNPN, CDR2 SVGIG (reference sequence). The CDR3 is 18 residues long. V shed 8 bases and J shed 0 bases, with 26 bases lying between them. The CDR3 nucleotides are TGTGCCGCCAACACAGGGCTAGATTTGCTTCTTAGCAATCAGCCCCAGCATTTT. This gives the protein CAANTGLDLLLSNQPQHF.

The chain is built from TRBV29-1 and TRBJ2-7, with TRBD2 matching 11 bases. There are 12 residues in the CDR3. Germline values: CDR1 SQVTM, CDR2 ANQGSEA. V lost 7 bases, J lost 2 bases, and 1 base stayed unmatched. This CDR3 reads CSGLAGTYEQYF. CDR3 bases: TGCAGCGGACTAGCGGGGACCTACGAGCAGTACTTC.

The chain couples TRBV2 to TRBJ2-2; D is unresolved. V was cut by 7 bases and J by 0 bases, with 6 bases left in between. The germline CDR1 and CDR2 sequences are SNHLY and FYNNEI. The CDR3 covers 13 residues. The CDR3 DNA reads TGTGCCAGCACCAACACGAACACCGGGGAGCTGTTTTTT. Translating gives CASTNTNTGELFF.

The chain carries TRBV6-5 and TRBJ1-1, with TRBD1 matching 9 bases. J was trimmed by 6 bases and V by 6 bases; bases with no gene match: 2. Germline CDR1 reads MNHEY; CDR2 reads SVGAGI. There are 12 residues in the CDR3. CDR3 DNA sequence: TGTGCCAGCAGCCGGACAGGGGCTGAAGCTTTCTTT. Translated: CASSRTGAEAFF.

The rearrangement uses TRBV19 and TRBJ2-1; D may be TRBD1 (5 bases). CDR1 and CDR2 (germline): LNHDA, SQIVND (reference sequence). The length of the CDR3 is 13 residues. V lost 3 bases and J lost 4, with 7 bases in between. The CDR3 is CASSMTEYNEQFF. CDR3 in DNA: TGTGCCAGTAGTATGACAGAATACAATGAGCAGTTCTTC.

This chain joins TRBV6-1 and TRBJ1-6, with 9 bases lining up with TRBD1. Germline V gene data show CDR1 as MNHNS and CDR2 as SASEGT. The CDR3 loop spans 15 amino acids. With V trimmed by 2 bases and J by 7 bases, 3 bases remained unmatched. The CDR3 DNA is TGTGCCAGCAGTGAAAGGGACAGGGAAAATTCACCCCTCCACTTT. Amino acids: CASSERDRENSPLHF.

V gene TRBV19 combines with J gene TRBJ2-3; 7 positions agree with TRBD1. The CDR3 extends over 14 amino acids. The trim removed 5 bases at V and 6 bases at J, leaving 8 bases unmatched. Germline lookup yields CDR1 LNHDA and CDR2 SQIVND (reference sequence). CDR3 DNA sequence: TGTGCCAGTAGTCGACAGGGCTCGGGGGATACGCAGTATTTT. Its translation: CASSRQGSGDTQYF.

In this sample, this clone turned up once. The CDR3 protein is CASTEDRGNVKLFF. The CDR3, as DNA: TGTGCCAGCACCGAGGACAGGGGTAATGTGAAACTGTTTTTT. The V gene is TRBV2, the J gene TRBJ1-4, with 9 bases that match TRBD1. Germline-derived CDR1 and CDR2 are SNHLY and FYNNEI. After removal of 7 bases from V and 11 bases from J, the junction contained 11 bases not matched to a gene. The CDR3 runs to 14 residues.